Here is one T cell receptor (beta chain) with its context. The CDR3 has 15 residues. Germline V gene lookup returns CDR1 MDHEN and CDR2 SYDVKM. The trim removed 5 bases at V and 5 bases at J, leaving 9 bases unmatched. This sample is part of a study of blood T cell repertoires in COVID-19. Study-wide context: Sources were T cells, B-cell-depleted T cells, or PBMCs; the material itself was cDNA or gDNA.

Clones were sequenced by immunoSEQ multiplex PCR, and TCRdb holds only the in-frame ones, with some missing. Of a few hundred thousand clones in the sample, more than 65% were seen once. Residents of about two dozen US areas, aged roughly 18 to 89 years, made up the participants. The sequenced sample was PBMCs or T cells enriched from blood (not recorded which). This receptor was identified in a man aged 45 to 65 who had recovered from COVID-19. The genes are TRBV28 and TRBJ1-2, with TRBD1 matching 9 bases. In DNA form, the CDR3 reads TGTGCCAGCAGTGAGGGGACAGGGTCGTTTTATGGCTACACCTTC. This codes for CASSEGTGSFYGYTF.